This TCR beta chain was found in a study of glioma-infiltrating T cells. Study-level points and caveats: Tissue-blood divergence was below expectation in non-neoplastic patients, above in gliomas.

This clonotype was counted only a few times. No antigen is known for it. The iRepertoire nested amplicon-rescue multiplex PCR amplified TCR alpha and beta CDR3s from RNA. TCRdb used MiXCR to reprocess the multiplex PCR reads, holding one entry per CDR3 protein. The repertoire has about 140,000 distinct CDR3 sequences, about two fifths of them found once; the top ten carry roughly 20%. The sequenced sample was glioma tissue, nonneoplastic brain tissue, or PBMCs (not recorded which). The clonotype comes from a human donor with low-grade glioma or glioblastoma, undergoing nonglioma brain surgery, or in good health (not recorded which).

This CDR3 is CASRDRVGGETQYF. CDR3 coding DNA: TGTGCCAGCAGGGACAGGGTTGGAGGAGAGACCCAGTACTTC. The chain carries TRBV6-1 and TRBJ2-5; 8 positions match TRBD1. The V segment lost 6 bases and the J segment 4 bases; nucleotides outside the gene matches: 7. CDR1 MNHNS and CDR2 SASEGT come from the germline V gene. This CDR3 spans 14 amino acids.